This T cell receptor beta chain appears in the sequencing data of a study of cytomegalovirus exposure and HLA in healthy donors. Researchers ran the PCR with 60 Vbeta and 13 Jbeta primers. Sequencing used immunoSEQ multiplex PCR; TCRdb keeps in-frame clones, though not all of them. The sample shows 150,000 to 200,000 clones, roughly four fifths of them seen only once. General study findings and limits: A few V segments could not be told apart, such as TRBV6-2 and TRBV6-3, and were left out. What a later analysis showed was that several of the most significant clusters appeared linked to common viral pathogens. Cytomegalovirus status was reportedly diagnosed by the classifier with high specificity and sensitivity. Solely CMV serostatus was available to characterize immune exposure.

This clone appeared a single time. Its antigen is still unknown. V lost 2 bases, J lost 6 bases, and 7 bases lay in between. Germline CDR1 MNHEY, CDR2 SMNVEV (reference sequence). CDR3 length equals 12 residues. The material sequenced was PBMCs. The rearrangement uses TRBV27 and TRBJ1-2; D is uncertain. The sequence was obtained from a man aged 18 to 29 in good health and CMV-seronegative. CDR3 region: CASSLRGDGYTF. Written as DNA, the CDR3 is TGTGCCAGCAGTTTACGGGGAGATGGCTACACCTTC.